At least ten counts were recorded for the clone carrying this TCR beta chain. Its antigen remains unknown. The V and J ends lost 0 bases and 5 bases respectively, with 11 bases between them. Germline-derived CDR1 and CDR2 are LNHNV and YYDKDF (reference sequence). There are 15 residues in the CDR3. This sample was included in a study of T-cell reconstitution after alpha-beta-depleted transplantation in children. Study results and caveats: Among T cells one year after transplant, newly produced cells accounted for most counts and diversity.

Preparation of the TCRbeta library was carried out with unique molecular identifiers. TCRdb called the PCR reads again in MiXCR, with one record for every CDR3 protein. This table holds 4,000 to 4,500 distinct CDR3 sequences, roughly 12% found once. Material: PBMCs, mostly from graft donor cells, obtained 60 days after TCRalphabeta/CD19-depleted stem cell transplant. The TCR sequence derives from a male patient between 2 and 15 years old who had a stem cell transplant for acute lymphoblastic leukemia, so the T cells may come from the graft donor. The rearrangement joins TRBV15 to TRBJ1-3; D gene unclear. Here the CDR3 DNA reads TGTGCCACCAGCAGAGATCCGAGGTGGAGAAACACCATATATTTT. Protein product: CATSRDPRWRNTIYF.